Sequencing of this T cell receptor (beta chain) was carried out in a study of blood T cell repertoires in COVID-19. Study details: Both acute and convalescent COVID-19 samples were obtained from the United States, Italy and Spain. PBMCs, B-cell-depleted T cells, or T cells provided the cDNA or gDNA that made up the material.

In the authors' workflow: Amplification of reference gene primers provided the estimated nucleated cell counts. TCRdb's table, derived via immunoSEQ multiplex PCR, lists solely in-frame clones and lacks some. V, J and clone size were drawn from that table, and D and trimming were deduced from the DNA. The data hold around 30,000 clones, with around 87% observed a single time. The sample was peripheral blood. This receptor was taken from a man aged 45 to 65 with active or convalescent COVID-19.

CDR3 sequence (DNA): TGTGCCAGCAGCTACTGGACTAGAAGCTACGAGCAGTACTTC. The encoded protein is CASSYWTRSYEQYF. The chain couples TRBV5-6 to TRBJ2-7; the match to TRBD2 covers 7 bases. The CDR3 runs to 14 residues. The ends lost 3 bases at V and 3 bases at J; junction bases unmatched: 6. Germline V gives CDR1 SGHDT, CDR2 YYEEEE.